Shown below are 5 T cell receptor beta chains from a single sample sequenced in a study of cytomegalovirus exposure and HLA in healthy donors. Primers: 60 Vbeta forward and 13 Jbeta reverse. Sequencing used immunoSEQ multiplex PCR; TCRdb keeps in-frame clones, though not all of them. This sample has 200,000 to 250,000 clones, with around 80% found just once. The sample consisted of PBMCs. The receptors were sampled from a man younger than 30 in good health and CMV-seronegative.

The J gene is TRBJ2-5, the V gene TRBV19; 8 nucleotides match TRBD1. Trimming removed 4 bases from V and 5 bases from J; junction bases left unmatched: 9. The CDR3 length is 15 residues. Germline CDR1 LNHDA, CDR2 SQIVND (reference sequence). The CDR3 bases are TGTGCCAGTAGTAGGGGACAGGTACGGGTGGAGACCCAGTACTTC. Protein product: CASSRGQVRVETQYF.

Points on this clone: Germline is not matched at one junction end, which may reflect a read error. The chain joins TRBV11-2 to TRBJ2-1; D gene unclear. CDR1 and CDR2 from the germline V gene are SGHAT and FQNNGV. The CDR3 runs to 13 residues. The CDR3 DNA reads as TGTGCCAGCAGCGTAGAACAGTACAATGAGCAGTTCTTC. This sequence encodes CASSVEQYNEQFF.

CDR3 bases: TGCGCCAGCAGTATGGACAGGGGGCTCGAGCAGTACTTC. Translating gives CASSMDRGLEQYF. The rearrangement links TRBV5-1 to TRBJ2-5; 11 bases fit TRBD1. The J call may be incorrect, as the DNA end agrees better with TRBJ2-7. Germline V gene data show CDR1 as SGHRS and CDR2 as YFSETQ. This CDR3 has 13 amino acids.

The J gene is TRBJ2-7, the V gene TRBV19; 7 bases map to TRBD1. The CDR3 sequence is 13 residues long. V dropped 3 bases and J dropped 3; count of bases not matched to a gene: 2. Germline V gene sequence: CDR1 LNHDA, CDR2 SQIVND (reference sequence). The CDR3 sequence is CASSMGDSYEQYF. Written as DNA, the CDR3 is TGTGCCAGTAGTATGGGGGACAGCTACGAGCAGTACTTC.

Turning to this clone: In the same sample, other DNA sequences code for this CDR3. The chain has TRBV19 and TRBJ2-7, with TRBD2 matching over 10 bases. The CDR3 loop spans 15 amino acids. The V gene end was trimmed by 5 bases and the J gene end by 3 bases; junction bases not matched to a gene: 7. Germline assignment: CDR1 LNHDA and CDR2 SQIVND (reference sequence). The CDR3 DNA reads TGTGCCAGTAGTCCAAGGACTAGCGGTAACTACGAGCAGTACTTC. Translation gives CASSPRTSGNYEQYF.